Each of the 13 T cell receptor beta chains below was sequenced from the same sample in a study of PD-1 blockade in classical Hodgkin lymphoma. After autologous stem cell transplantation all patients relapsed, and prior brentuximab vedotin exposure differed between cohorts. Assay: immunoSEQ multiplex PCR; the TCRdb copy retains only in-frame clones and omits some. This table has about 10,000 clones, more than 75% appearing once. The material was peripheral blood mononuclear cells (PBMCs), obtained at baseline. The receptors were gathered from a human donor with classical Hodgkin lymphoma.

This chain joins TRBV11-2 and TRBJ2-1; 15 bases align to TRBD2. CDR3 length equals 18 residues. Germline loops: CDR1 SGHAT, CDR2 FQNNGV. V dropped 4 bases and J dropped 5; count of bases not matched to a gene: 9. The CDR3 DNA follows: TGTGCCAGCAGCTCGGGGCGGGGGACTAGCGGGAGGAACAATGAGCAGTTCTTC. Encoded protein: CASSSGRGTSGRNNEQFF.

The gene calls are TRBV7-9 and TRBJ2-3; possible D gene TRBD2, 5 bases. CDR1 is SEHNR, CDR2 FQNEAQ, per germline (reference sequence). CDR3 size: 14 residues. V lost 4 bases, J lost 0 bases, and 8 bases lay in between. The chain's CDR3 is CASSSRDSTDTQYF. The CDR3, as DNA: TGTGCCAGCAGCTCCCGGGATAGCACAGATACGCAGTATTTT.

This clone was recorded only once. This sequence joins TRBV4-1 and TRBJ2-7; 10 nucleotides line up with TRBD2. Germline CDR1 is MGHRA and CDR2 is YSYEKL. V was clipped by 5 bases and J by 2 bases; unmatched bases: 6. The CDR3 contains 15 residues. CDR3 sequence (DNA): TGCGCCAGCAGCACTCTAGCGGGAGCTCCCTACGAGCAGTACTTC. Protein sequence: CASSTLAGAPYEQYF.

The chain combines TRBV30 with TRBJ2-3; D perhaps matches TRBD1 (6 bases). Per the germline V gene, CDR1 is GTSNPN and CDR2 is SVGIG (reference sequence). The CDR3 is 16 amino acids. V was cut by 4 bases and J by 0 bases, with 17 bases left in between. CDR3 sequence (DNA): TGTGCCTGGACCTGGGGGCCGAGCTCTAGCACAGATACGCAGTATTTT. It yields the protein CAWTWGPSSSTDTQYF. The full variable domain, in which reference TRBV30 and TRBJ2-3 provide the parts outside the CDR3, is SQTIHQWPATLVQPVGSPLSLECTVEGTSNPNLYWYRQAAGRGLQLLFYSVGIGQISSEVPQNLSASRPQDRQFILSSKKLLLSDSGFYLCAWTWGPSSSTDTQYFGPGTRLTVL.

The chain combines TRBV6-5 with TRBJ2-1, with TRBD2 identical over 8 bases. Trimming cost V 1 base and J 2 bases; bases outside gene matches: 1. This CDR3 has 15 amino acids. Germline assignment: CDR1 MNHEY and CDR2 SVGAGI. The CDR3 sequence is CASSYFSGTYNEQFF. Here the CDR3 DNA reads TGTGCCAGCAGTTACTTTAGCGGGACCTACAATGAGCAGTTCTTC.

This clone has only a few counts. The chain recombines TRBV5-1 with TRBJ1-4; D call uncertain. The CDR3 spans 13 residues. Germline V gene sequence: CDR1 SGHRS, CDR2 YFSETQ. The V gene lost 1 base and the J gene lost 4 bases, with 5 bases spanning the gap. The CDR3 sequence is CASSLTGNEKLFF. The CDR3 DNA follows: TGCGCCAGCAGCTTGACGGGTAATGAAAAACTGTTTTTT.

This chain uses TRBV10-3 with TRBJ2-7; D gene uncertain. The CDR3 sequence is 11 residues long. Germline lookup yields CDR1 ENHRY and CDR2 SYGVKD. V lost 3 bases to trimming and J lost 3 bases, with 3 bases between them. The CDR3 DNA sequence: TGTGCCATCAGTGACCTCTACGAGCAGTACTTC. This sequence encodes CAISDLYEQYF.

The genes are TRBV18 and TRBJ2-1; D tentatively reads TRBD1 or TRBD2 (6 bases each). Germline CDR1 KGHSH, CDR2 LQKENI. The length of the CDR3 is 16 residues. With 4 bases removed from V and 0 bases from J, the gap between germline ends came to 13 bases. As DNA, the CDR3 is TGTGCCAGCTCACGGGGGGCAGGGCCCTCCTACAATGAGCAGTTCTTC. It translates to CASSRGAGPSYNEQFF.

V usage is TRBV18 and J usage is TRBJ2-1; 13 bases are a match to TRBD2. This CDR3 contains 18 residues. With 6 bases clipped from V and 7 bases from J, the junction kept 15 bases outside the gene matches. Per germline, CDR1 KGHSH and CDR2 LQKENI. The CDR3 spells CASSIRTSGSPKGNEQFF. CDR3 sequence (DNA): TGTGCCAGCTCCATCCGGACTAGCGGGAGCCCCAAGGGTAATGAGCAGTTCTTC.

In this sample, this clone turned up a few times. The chain is built from TRBV5-4 and TRBJ2-1; no reliable D call. CDR1 and CDR2 (germline): SGHNT, YYREEE (reference sequence). Trimming cost V 0 bases and J 0 bases, with 7 bases left between them. The CDR3 length is 15 residues. CDR3 amino acids: CASSLDLSSYNEQFF. DNA for the CDR3: TGTGCCAGCAGCTTGGACCTCAGCTCCTACAATGAGCAGTTCTTC.

This clone occurred once. This rearrangement joins TRBV7-7 to TRBJ2-1, with D possibly TRBD1 on 6 matching bases. CDR1 is SSHAT and CDR2 is FNYEAQ in the germline V gene (reference sequence). This CDR3 has 15 residues. V shed 5 bases and J shed 6 bases, with 17 bases lying between them. The CDR3 DNA reads TGTGCCAGCAGCGAACACAGGGTGGCGTTCAATGAGCAGTTCTTC. Protein: CASSEHRVAFNEQFF.

The rearrangement joins TRBV18 to TRBJ2-7; 13 bases are shared with TRBD2. CDR1 and CDR2 from the germline V gene are KGHSH and LQKENI. Trimming removed 3 bases from V and 5 bases from J; junction bases left unmatched: 10. CDR3 length: 17 residues. Here the CDR3 reads CASSPPGLAGVGHEQYF. In nucleotides, the CDR3 is TGTGCCAGCTCACCTCCCGGACTAGCGGGAGTAGGCCACGAGCAGTACTTC.

This clone showed up just a few times. The rearrangement joins TRBV11-2 to TRBJ1-3, with D hard to call. Germline assignment: CDR1 SGHAT and CDR2 FQNNGV. V shed 0 bases and J shed 4 bases, with 10 bases lying between them. There are 15 residues in the CDR3. The CDR3 sequence: CASSLDGHRGNTIYF. The CDR3 DNA reads TGTGCCAGCAGCTTAGATGGGCACCGAGGAAACACCATATATTTT.